The source of this T cell receptor (beta chain) is a study of cytotoxic CD8 clonotypes in ibrutinib-treated CLL. Notes on the study in general: Baseline values of clonality outstripped age-matched healthy donors and followed circulating CD8+ T-cell counts.

This CDR3 is built from 12 residues. The ends were cut back, 7 bases at V and 8 bases at J, with 13 bases in the middle. Per germline, CDR1 MNHEY and CDR2 SVGAGI. The data were produced by immunoSEQ multiplex PCR, yet TCRdb's version contains in-frame clones alone and is incomplete. The sample lists 30,000 to 40,000 clones, approximately 69% occurring once. This clone was detected once. What it recognizes is unknown. This sequence joins TRBV6-5 and TRBJ2-3, with D tentatively TRBD1 (7 bases). The specimen comprised PBMCs, sampled before ibrutinib treatment. The receptor comes from a human donor with chronic lymphocytic leukemia. CDR3 DNA: TGTGCCAGCACCAGACAGGGAGGTACGCAGTATTTT. Translated, it gives CASTRQGGTQYF.